The source of this TCR beta chain is a study of cytomegalovirus exposure and HLA in healthy donors. Findings of the study overall: The Asian-associated ancestry cluster reportedly had fewer N-insertions than the approximately 630-donor mean in a later analysis.

PCR used 60 Vbeta primers and 13 Jbeta primers. The data were produced by immunoSEQ multiplex PCR, yet TCRdb's version contains in-frame clones alone and is incomplete. The table has roughly 100,000 clones, over 70% seen once. This CDR3 has 15 residues. In germline, CDR1 is SNHLY, CDR2 FYNNEI. Between the trimmed V and J ends, which lost 1 base and 8 bases, there was a span of 17 bases. Remarks on this clone: What it recognizes is unknown.

The sequence came from a woman aged 35 to 49 in good health and CMV-seronegative. This sequence joins TRBV2 and TRBJ1-1, with D perhaps TRBD1 (6 bases). Input material: PBMCs. CDR3 residues: CASSEEGMGQTEAFF. As DNA, the CDR3 is TGTGCCAGCAGTGAAGAAGGAATGGGACAAACAGAAGCTTTCTTT.